A single T cell receptor beta chain is shown here with its context. Its antigen remains unknown. The CDR3 has 13 residues. Trimming took 8 bases from V and 3 from J, leaving 11 bases between them. TCRdb re-analysed the RT-PCR reads in MiXCR, keeping a single row per CDR3 protein. The sample has hundreds of thousands of distinct CDR3 sequences, roughly 22% seen once; the top ten hold 10%. The data were obtained in a study of response to subunit inactivated influenza vaccine. Study-level points and caveats: It was the authors' suggestion that each seasonal influenza vaccination recruits few new T cells.

The chain employs TRBV12-3 or TRBV12-4 and TRBJ1-5, with D tentatively TRBD1 (6 bases). The starting material was PBMCs from blood, obtained 21 months after vaccination. The receptor was derived from a man aged 50-75 years who received an inactivated influenza vaccine. DNA for the CDR3: TGTGCCAGCGGTCAGGGGAACAATCAGCCCCAGCATTTT. This gives the protein CASGQGNNQPQHF.